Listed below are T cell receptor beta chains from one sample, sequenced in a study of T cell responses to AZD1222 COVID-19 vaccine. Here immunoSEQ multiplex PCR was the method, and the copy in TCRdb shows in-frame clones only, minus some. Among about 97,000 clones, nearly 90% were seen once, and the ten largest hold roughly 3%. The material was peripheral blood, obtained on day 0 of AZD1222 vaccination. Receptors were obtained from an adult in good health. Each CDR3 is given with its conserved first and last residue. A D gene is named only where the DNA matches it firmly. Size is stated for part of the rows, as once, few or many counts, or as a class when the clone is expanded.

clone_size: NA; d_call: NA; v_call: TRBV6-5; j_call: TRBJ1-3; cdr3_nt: TGTGCCAGCAGTTACCGTCAAAGCTCTGGAAACACCATATATTTT; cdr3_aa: CASSYRQSSGNTIYF
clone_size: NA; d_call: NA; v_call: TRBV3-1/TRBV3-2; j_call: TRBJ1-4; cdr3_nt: TGTGCCAGCAGCCAAGGAAAGCCAGCGGGTAATGAAAAACTGTTTTTT; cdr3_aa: CASSQGKPAGNEKLFF
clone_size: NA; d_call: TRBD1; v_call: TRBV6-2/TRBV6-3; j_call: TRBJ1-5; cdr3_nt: TGTGCCAGCAGTTACGATGTGACAGGGTCTGGTCAGCCCCAGCATTTT; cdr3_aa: CASSYDVTGSGQPQHF
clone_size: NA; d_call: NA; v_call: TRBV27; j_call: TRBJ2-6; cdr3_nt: TGTGCCAGCAGTTTGGTTGGGGCCAACGTCCTGACTTTC; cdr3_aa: CASSLVGANVLTF
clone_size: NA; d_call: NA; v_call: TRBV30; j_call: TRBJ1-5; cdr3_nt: TGTGCCTGGACCCACGGGGGAAATCAGCCCCAGCATTTT; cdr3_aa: CAWTHGGNQPQHF
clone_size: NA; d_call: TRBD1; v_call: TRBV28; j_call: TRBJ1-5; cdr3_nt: TGTGCCAGCAGTGGGGGACAGTGGAGCAATCAGCCCCAGCATTTT; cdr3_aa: CASSGGQWSNQPQHF
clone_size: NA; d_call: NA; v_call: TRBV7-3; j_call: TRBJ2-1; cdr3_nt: TGTGCCAGCAGCCCAGCATCAGGGTTCAATGAGCAGTTCTTC; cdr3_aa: CASSPASGFNEQFF
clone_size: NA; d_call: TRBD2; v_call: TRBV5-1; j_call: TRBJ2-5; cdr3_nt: TGCGCCAGCAGCACTAGCGTTCAAGAGACCCAGTACTTC; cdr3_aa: CASSTSVQETQYF
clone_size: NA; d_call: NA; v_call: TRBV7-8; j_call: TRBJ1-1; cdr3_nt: TGTGCCAGCAGCTCCTGGATACTACAGGGTGTCACTGAAGCTTTCTTT; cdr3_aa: CASSSWILQGVTEAFF
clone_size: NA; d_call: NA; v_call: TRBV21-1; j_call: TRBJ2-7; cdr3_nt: TGTGCCAGCAGCCCCCGTCCGGGACGGAAGTACGAGCAGTACTTC; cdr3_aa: CASSPRPGRKYEQYF
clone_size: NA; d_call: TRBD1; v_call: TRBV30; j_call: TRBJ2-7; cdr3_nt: TGTGCCGGGGACAGGGCCGGTTACGAGCAGTACTTC; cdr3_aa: CAGDRAGYEQYF
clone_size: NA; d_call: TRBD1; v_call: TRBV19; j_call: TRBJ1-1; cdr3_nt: TGTGCCAGTAGTTTACACCGACAGGGAACTGAAGCTTTCTTT; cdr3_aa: CASSLHRQGTEAFF
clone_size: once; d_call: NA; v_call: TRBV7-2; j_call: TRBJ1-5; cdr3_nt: TGTGCCAGCAGCTCCGCAGGGTATAGCAATCAGCCCCAGCATTTT; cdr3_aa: CASSSAGYSNQPQHF
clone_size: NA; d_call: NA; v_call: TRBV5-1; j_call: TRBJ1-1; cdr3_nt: TGCGCCAGCAGCTTATCACAGGGGAACACTGAAGCTTTCTTT; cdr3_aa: CASSLSQGNTEAFF